The rows below give T cell receptor beta chains drawn from one sample of a study of identical twins. Using its own MiXCR run on the 5' RACE reads, TCRdb lists one record per CDR3 protein. Found here are 650,000 to 750,000 distinct CDR3 sequences, about 20% of them singletons; the top ten hold 4.3%. This sample also belongs to another study, concerning T cells expressing NK-cell markers.

The sample consisted of PBMCs. Every receptor here comes from a woman between 18 and 30 years old in good health. Both conserved end residues are part of each CDR3. The D gene is left open where the match is weak. Clone size, where shown, is once, few, many, or a class for clones that have expanded.

d_call: NA; j_call: TRBJ2-1; clone_size: once; v_call: TRBV7-9; cdr3_nt: TGTGCCAGCAGCCAGGCCCAAAACAGGGAGCAGTTCTTC; cdr3_aa: CASSQAQNREQFF
d_call: NA; j_call: TRBJ2-1; clone_size: NA; v_call: TRBV2; cdr3_nt: TGTGCCAGCAGAGTGGACTTGGGTGAGCAGTTCTTC; cdr3_aa: CASRVDLGEQFF
d_call: TRBD1; j_call: TRBJ1-1; clone_size: NA; v_call: TRBV3-1; cdr3_nt: TGTGCCAGCAGGGTACAGGGGGCTCCTGAAGCTTTCTTT; cdr3_aa: CASRVQGAPEAFF
d_call: TRBD1; j_call: TRBJ2-7; clone_size: NA; v_call: TRBV5-1; cdr3_nt: TGCGCCAGCAGCTTGGACAGGGGAACGGGCGAGCAGTACTTC; cdr3_aa: CASSLDRGTGEQYF
d_call: TRBD2; j_call: TRBJ2-2; clone_size: NA; v_call: TRBV12-3/TRBV12-4; cdr3_nt: TGTGCCAGCAGGGGGCGGGAGACGAACACCGGGGAGCTGTTTTTT; cdr3_aa: CASRGRETNTGELFF
d_call: NA; j_call: TRBJ2-5; clone_size: few; v_call: TRBV20-1; cdr3_nt: TGCAGTGCGGAAAGAGGGGTTTGGGACGTCTGGAGGGAGACCCAGTACTTC; cdr3_aa: CSAERGVWDVWRETQYF
d_call: NA; j_call: TRBJ2-3; clone_size: NA; v_call: TRBV7-9; cdr3_nt: TGTGCCAGCAGCTTCGGACTAGATACGCAGTATTTT; cdr3_aa: CASSFGLDTQYF
d_call: TRBD2; j_call: TRBJ2-1; clone_size: NA; v_call: TRBV18; cdr3_nt: TGTGCCAGCTCACCGCAGACTAGCGTCGATTACAATGAGCAGTTCTTC; cdr3_aa: CASSPQTSVDYNEQFF
d_call: NA; j_call: TRBJ2-1; clone_size: NA; v_call: TRBV18; cdr3_nt: TGTGCCAGCTCACCCTTAGGCGCAGGGAATGAGCAGTTCTTC; cdr3_aa: CASSPLGAGNEQFF
d_call: TRBD2; j_call: TRBJ2-5; clone_size: NA; v_call: TRBV20-1; cdr3_nt: TGCAGTTCCCGGGAAGGGACTAGATGGGAGACCCAGTACTTC; cdr3_aa: CSSREGTRWETQYF
d_call: NA; j_call: TRBJ2-3; clone_size: NA; v_call: TRBV5-6; cdr3_nt: TGTGCCAGCAGCTTGGCCAAGGGGGCAGATACGCAGTATTTT; cdr3_aa: CASSLAKGADTQYF
d_call: NA; j_call: TRBJ2-7; clone_size: NA; v_call: TRBV2; cdr3_nt: TGTGCCAGCAGTGAAGTGTTTTATGACGAGCAGTACTTC; cdr3_aa: CASSEVFYDEQYF
d_call: NA; j_call: TRBJ2-3; clone_size: few; v_call: TRBV20-1; cdr3_nt: TGCAGTGCTAGAGATCCCACCCGCACAGATACGCAGTATTTT; cdr3_aa: CSARDPTRTDTQYF
d_call: TRBD1; j_call: TRBJ2-5; clone_size: few; v_call: TRBV9; cdr3_nt: TGTGCCAGCAGCTCCCCCCACAGGGGCCAAGAGACCCAGTACTTC; cdr3_aa: CASSSPHRGQETQYF
d_call: TRBD2; j_call: TRBJ2-7; clone_size: NA; v_call: TRBV9; cdr3_nt: TGTGCCAGCAGCTTTGGGGGAGGGGCGGACGAGCAGTACTTC; cdr3_aa: CASSFGGGADEQYF
d_call: NA; j_call: TRBJ1-6; clone_size: many; v_call: TRBV27; cdr3_nt: TGTGCCAGCAGTCTGGAGGGTTCACCCCTCCACTTT; cdr3_aa: CASSLEGSPLHF
d_call: NA; j_call: TRBJ2-3; clone_size: NA; v_call: TRBV2; cdr3_nt: TGTGCCAGCTTAGTAGCGGAAGGAGGGGATACGCAGTATTTT; cdr3_aa: CASLVAEGGDTQYF
d_call: NA; j_call: TRBJ2-4; clone_size: few; v_call: TRBV6-1; cdr3_nt: TGTGCCAGCAAACGGGATGTTGGCAAAAACATTCAGTACTTC; cdr3_aa: CASKRDVGKNIQYF
d_call: NA; j_call: TRBJ1-1; clone_size: few; v_call: TRBV7-9; cdr3_nt: TGTGCCAGCAGCCGCCAAGGGGTAGAAGCTTTCTTT; cdr3_aa: CASSRQGVEAFF
d_call: NA; j_call: TRBJ2-3; clone_size: few; v_call: TRBV5-1; cdr3_nt: TGCGCCAGCAGCCCCAGGGCAGATGTAGATACGCAGTATTTT; cdr3_aa: CASSPRADVDTQYF
d_call: NA; j_call: TRBJ2-7; clone_size: NA; v_call: TRBV20-1; cdr3_nt: TGCAGTGCCCGGGACAACACCTACGAGCAGTACTTC; cdr3_aa: CSARDNTYEQYF
d_call: NA; j_call: TRBJ1-1; clone_size: few; v_call: TRBV20-1; cdr3_nt: TGCAGTGCTAGAGGGGGAGGGTTGACTGAAGCTTTCTTT; cdr3_aa: CSARGGGLTEAFF
d_call: TRBD1; j_call: TRBJ2-7; clone_size: NA; v_call: TRBV6-9; cdr3_nt: TGTGCCAGCAGTCGTGATCCGGGACAGTTCTACGAGCAGTACTTC; cdr3_aa: CASSRDPGQFYEQYF
d_call: TRBD1; j_call: TRBJ2-2; clone_size: NA; v_call: TRBV5-5; cdr3_nt: TGTGCCAGCAGCCTGACAGGGGGTGGGAATACCGGGGAGCTGTTTTTT; cdr3_aa: CASSLTGGGNTGELFF
d_call: NA; j_call: TRBJ2-1; clone_size: NA; v_call: TRBV10-3; cdr3_nt: TGTGCCATCAGTGATGAGGGAATCGGGTCTGAGCAGTTCTTC; cdr3_aa: CAISDEGIGSEQFF
d_call: TRBD1; j_call: TRBJ2-7; clone_size: few; v_call: TRBV4-2; cdr3_nt: TGTGCCAGCAGCCAAGACGCGGCAGGGGGCTACGAGCAGTACTTC; cdr3_aa: CASSQDAAGGYEQYF